Listed below are T cell receptor beta chains from one sample, sequenced in a study of T-cell reconstitution after alpha-beta-depleted transplantation in children. TCRdb re-derived calls from the PCR reads in MiXCR, one entry per CDR3 protein. Here the sample spans approximately 150,000 distinct CDR3 sequences, about 9% being singletons. This specimen consisted of PBMCs, mostly from graft donor cells, obtained 180 days after TCRalphabeta/CD19-depleted stem cell transplant. Receptor source: a female patient aged 2-9 years who had a stem cell transplant for congenital amegakaryocytic thrombocytopenia, so the T cells may come from the graft donor. The CDR3 runs from the conserved cysteine through the conserved F or W. A D gene is named only where the DNA matches it firmly. Clone size, where shown, is once, few, many, or a class for clones that have expanded.

j_call v_call clone_size d_call cdr3_aa cdr3_nt
TRBJ1-3 TRBV12-3/TRBV12-4 . . CASNRPLSGNTIYF TGTGCCAGCAACAGACCCCTCTCTGGAAACACCATATATTTT
TRBJ2-1 TRBV20-1 . TRBD1 CSAPAVTGSYNEQFF TGCAGTGCCCCGGCCGTGACAGGGAGTTACAATGAGCAGTTCTTC
TRBJ1-2 TRBV30 many . CAWRPTWTVPGYTF TGTGCCTGGAGACCCACCTGGACAGTCCCTGGCTACACCTTC
TRBJ1-5 TRBV20-1 . . CSARTGALSNQPQHF TGCAGTGCTAGGACAGGAGCCCTTAGCAATCAGCCCCAGCATTTT
TRBJ2-7 TRBV27 many TRBD1 CASSLQGAYEQYF TGTGCCAGCAGTTTACAGGGGGCCTACGAGCAGTACTTC
TRBJ1-4 TRBV20-1 . . CSASRVGKLFF TGCAGTGCTAGTCGGGTTGGAAAACTGTTTTTT
TRBJ2-1 TRBV7-9 . . CASSLVLIGGLNNQFF TGTGCCAGCAGCTTAGTGCTCATTGGGGGACTGAATAACCAGTTCTTC
TRBJ2-3 TRBV6-6 . . CASSRDALGQYF TGTGCCAGCAGTCGCGATGCCTTGGGGCAGTATTTT
TRBJ1-5 TRBV27 many TRBD1 CASSLGTGGRQPQHF TGTGCCAGCAGTTTAGGGACAGGGGGCCGTCAGCCCCAGCATTTT
TRBJ2-2 TRBV2 few . CASSEGLAFTGELFF TGTGCCAGCAGTGAAGGGCTAGCGTTCACCGGGGAGCTGTTTTTT
TRBJ2-7 TRBV20-1 many . CSAAWGSEQYF TGCAGTGCCGCATGGGGATCCGAGCAGTACTTC
TRBJ2-3 TRBV27 many TRBD2 CASSLSGLADTQYF TGTGCCAGCAGTTTGAGTGGACTAGCGGATACGCAGTATTTT
TRBJ1-4 TRBV7-6 many . CASSPRRETNEKLFF TGTGCCAGCAGCCCCAGGAGGGAAACTAATGAAAAACTGTTTTTT